This T cell receptor beta chain was captured in a study of CXCR3-negative and CXCR3-positive naive CD8 T cells. General study findings and limits: The study found comparably high diversity in both naive subsets and much lower diversity in memory CD8+ cells. TRB CDR3 hydrophobicity was greater in CXCR3-positive naive cells than in CXCR3-negative naive cells.

cDNA libraries for TRB were generated by 5' RACE incorporating UMI labels. TCRdb reanalyzed the 5' RACE reads, giving one entry per CDR3 protein sequence and no DNA. The record lists about 94,000 distinct CDR3 sequences, of which the ten most abundant hold 0.5% to 0.55%. About this clonotype: Its antigen is currently unknown.

Germline V CDR1 and CDR2: PRHDT, FYEKMQ (reference sequence). The CDR3 is made up of 16 amino acids. The specimen was naive CXCR3+ CD8+ T cells from blood. Subset specified: CD45RO-CCR7+CD27+CD95- naive CD8+ T cells expressing CXCR3 (TNR3+). This TCR came from a human donor in good health. Some clones in this sample may be carry-over from other donors' samples. The chain has TRBV13 and TRBJ2-7; TCRdb picks TRBD2, but there is no DNA to check that call. CDR3 protein: CASSFGTSGATYEQYF.